A selection of T cell receptor beta chains follows, all from one sample in a study of T cell repertoires in cytomegalovirus infection. Their antigen targets remain unknown. TCRdb re-derived calls from the reads in MiXCR, one entry per CDR3 protein. This table has tens of thousands of distinct CDR3 sequences, roughly half appearing once. The material was CD8+ T cells from cultured PBMCs, obtained from culture after CMV antigen stimulation. Receptors originate from a human donor in good health (CMV status not recorded). Some clones in this sample may be carry-over from other donors' samples. Both conserved end residues are part of each CDR3. The D gene is left open where the match is weak. Size is stated for part of the rows, as once, few or many counts, or as a class when the clone is expanded.

>NA|TRBJ2-4|TRBD2|TRBV20-1
CSASREVAKNIQYF
TGCAGTGCTAGCCGGGAGGTAGCCAAAAACATTCAGTACTTC
>NA|TRBJ2-5|TRBD2|TRBV7-3
CASSQTSGGGETQYF
TGTGCCAGCAGCCAGACTAGCGGGGGGGGAGAGACCCAGTACTTC
>NA|TRBJ1-5|TRBD1|TRBV6-6
CASSYYRDRGINQPQHF
TGTGCCAGCAGTTACTACCGGGACAGGGGGATCAATCAGCCCCAGCATTTT
>NA|TRBJ1-5|NA|TRBV6-5
CASSYSQGQGQPQHF
TGTGCCAGCAGTTACTCGCAGGGGCAGGGGCAGCCCCAGCATTTT
>NA|TRBJ2-7|NA|TRBV7-4
CASSPFTSPMDEQYF
TGTGCCAGCAGCCCTTTCACTAGCCCAATGGACGAGCAGTACTTC
>few|TRBJ2-7|NA|TRBV27
CASSLAPGSAGEQYF
TGTGCCAGCAGTTTGGCCCCCGGCAGCGCGGGAGAGCAGTACTTC
>few|TRBJ1-1|TRBD1|TRBV20-1
CRTTGASTEAFF
TGCAGGACGACAGGGGCAAGCACTGAAGCTTTCTTT
>few|TRBJ2-5|NA|TRBV28
CASSLLGVEGQETQYF
TGTGCCAGCAGTCTTTTGGGTGTCGAGGGTCAAGAGACCCAGTACTTC
>NA|TRBJ2-7|NA|TRBV12-3/TRBV12-4
CASSLDRLELYYEQYF
TGTGCCAGCAGTTTAGACCGCCTCGAGCTCTACTACGAGCAGTACTTC
>NA|TRBJ2-2|TRBD1|TRBV19
CASRTLGQGKELFF
TGTGCCAGTAGGACCTTGGGACAGGGAAAGGAGCTGTTTTTT
>once|TRBJ2-7|TRBD1|TRBV11-2
CASSPPPTTGWYEQYF
TGTGCCAGCAGCCCCCCCCCAACGACAGGGTGGTACGAGCAGTACTTC
>NA|TRBJ1-1|NA|TRBV5-4
CASGRGDYEAFF
TGTGCCAGCGGGAGGGGTGACTATGAAGCTTTCTTT
>NA|TRBJ2-7|NA|TRBV20-1
CSALSRTVYEQYF
TGCAGTGCTTTATCTCGGACCGTTTACGAGCAGTACTTC
>NA|TRBJ2-1|NA|TRBV28
CASSLTGWANEQFF
TGTGCCAGCAGTTTAACGGGATGGGCCAATGAGCAGTTCTTC
>few|TRBJ2-7|NA|TRBV7-9
CASSSPDAIQKYF
TGTGCCAGCAGCTCCCCCGACGCGATCCAGAAGTACTTC
>many|TRBJ2-5|NA|TRBV7-2
CASSLDTGYGETQYF
TGTGCCAGCAGCTTAGATACCGGGTATGGGGAGACCCAGTACTTC
>NA|TRBJ2-4|NA|TRBV6-1
CASIPDWANIQYF
TGTGCCAGCATTCCCGACTGGGCAAACATTCAGTACTTC
>NA|TRBJ2-2|NA|TRBV7-7
CASSPYTGELFF
TGTGCTAGCAGCCCCTACACCGGGGAGCTGTTTTTT
>NA|TRBJ2-7|TRBD1|TRBV4-1
CASSNTGAYEQYF
TGCGCCAGCAGCAATACAGGGGCCTACGAGCAGTACTTC
>NA|TRBJ1-4|NA|TRBV6-6
CASSRAPEGEKLFF
TGTGCCAGCAGTAGGGCTCCGGAGGGGGAAAAACTGTTTTTT
>NA|TRBJ1-4|NA|TRBV28
CASSLPQSTNEKLFF
TGTGCCAGCAGTTTACCACAGTCAACTAATGAAAAACTGTTTTTT
>many|TRBJ1-5|NA|TRBV7-8
CASSLGDLNQPQHF
TGTGCCAGCAGCTTAGGCGACTTAAATCAGCCCCAGCATTTT
>few|TRBJ2-1|TRBD2|TRBV7-9
CASSHPSRGRYNNEQFF
TGTGCCAGCAGCCATCCCTCTCGCGGGAGATACAACAATGAGCAGTTCTTC
>many|TRBJ1-2|TRBD1|TRBV7-2
CASSLVGTGAVGGYTF
TGTGCCAGCAGCTTAGTCGGGACAGGGGCAGTTGGTGGCTACACCTTC
>NA|TRBJ2-7|NA|TRBV20-1
CSASYSESYEQYF
TGCAGTGCTAGTTACAGCGAATCCTACGAGCAGTACTTC
>NA|TRBJ2-2|TRBD2|TRBV6-8
CASSYSLAGGITGELFF
TGTGCCAGCAGTTACTCGTTAGCGGGAGGGATCACCGGGGAGCTGTTTTTT
>NA|TRBJ1-1|TRBD1|TRBV6-1
CASISPGQAQDEAFF
TGTGCCAGCATTTCGCCTGGACAGGCCCAGGATGAAGCTTTCTTT
>few|TRBJ2-7|NA|TRBV6-5
CASSYSLAQPYEQYF
TGTGCCAGCAGTTACTCGCTCGCGCAGCCCTACGAGCAGTACTTC
>NA|TRBJ2-7|NA|TRBV7-3
CASSSEDSPAYEQYF
TGTGCCAGCAGCTCCGAGGACTCACCAGCCTACGAGCAGTACTTC
>NA|TRBJ2-1|NA|TRBV7-3
CASSQQGRNEQFF
TGTGCCAGCAGCCAGCAGGGGCGGAATGAGCAGTTCTTC
>NA|TRBJ1-1|NA|TRBV15
CATSRDRGQRGEAFF
TGTGCCACCAGCAGAGATAGAGGACAAAGGGGTGAAGCTTTCTTT
>NA|TRBJ1-1|NA|TRBV27
CASSSIQGAGEAFF
TGTGCCAGCAGTTCCATACAGGGAGCTGGTGAAGCTTTCTTT
>few|TRBJ2-2|NA|TRBV10-3
CAIGGRSTNTGELFF
TGTGCCATCGGGGGGAGGTCCACGAACACCGGGGAGCTGTTTTTT
>few|TRBJ2-1|NA|TRBV7-2
CASSSDGINEQFF
TGTGCCAGCAGCTCGGACGGAATCAATGAGCAGTTCTTC
>NA|TRBJ1-1|NA|TRBV11-2
CASSLEATGEAFF
TGTGCCAGCAGCTTAGAGGCTACGGGTGAAGCTTTCTTT
>NA|TRBJ1-5|NA|TRBV19
CASSITTADDSNQPQHF
TGTGCCAGTAGTATTACTACGGCCGATGATAGCAATCAGCCCCAGCATTTT
>few|TRBJ1-2|TRBD1|TRBV3-1
CASSQSGQGARGYTF
TGTGCCAGCAGCCAGTCCGGACAGGGGGCGCGTGGCTACACCTTC
>NA|TRBJ2-3|NA|TRBV7-2
CASSTFRGEGTDTQYF
TGTGCCAGCAGCACCTTCCGCGGGGAGGGCACAGATACGCAGTATTTT
>NA|TRBJ2-1|NA|TRBV7-2
CASSFTNNEQFF
TGTGCCAGCAGCTTTACCAACAATGAGCAGTTCTTC
>once|TRBJ1-1|NA|TRBV11-2
CASNRKIDRGFDTEAFF
TGTGCCAGCAACCGGAAGATCGACAGAGGGTTCGACACTGAAGCTTTCTTT
>few|TRBJ2-3|TRBD2|TRBV6-4
CASSEASGSTDTQYF
TGTGCCAGCAGTGAGGCTAGCGGGAGCACAGATACGCAGTATTTT
>few|TRBJ1-2|TRBD1|TRBV5-1
CASGDSTGGAGGYTF
TGCGCCAGCGGCGATTCGACAGGGGGTGCGGGGGGCTACACCTTC
>few|TRBJ1-1|NA|TRBV7-9
CASSPKNTEAFF
TGTGCCAGCAGCCCAAAGAACACTGAAGCTTTCTTT
>few|TRBJ2-1|TRBD2|TRBV10-3
CAISEREEHEQFF
TGTGCCATCAGTGAGCGGGAGGAACATGAGCAGTTCTTC
>NA|TRBJ1-2|NA|TRBV23-1
CASSQSIRDIELEDGYTF
TGCGCCAGCAGTCAATCTATAAGGGACATTGAGCTTGAGGATGGCTACACCTTC